This passage covers 21 T cell receptor beta chains from one sample sequenced in a study of a mutant IDH1 vaccine in newly diagnosed glioma. The time point here: week 35, safety follow-up. In the vaccine, a single dose held 300 ug of the mutant IDH1 20-mer peptide, along with topical imiquimod. Assay used: immunoSEQ multiplex PCR; TCRdb lists only in-frame clones, some missing. The repertoire holds 73,000 or so clones, with roughly 83% as singletons. No antigens are known for them. Here the sequenced sample was PBMCs, taken from a glioma patient whose treatment included an IDH1 peptide vaccine. The receptors here all came from a man in his late teens or twenties with glioma.

The gene calls are TRBV5-4 and TRBJ1-1; D is unresolved. Germline V gene lookup returns CDR1 SGHNT and CDR2 YYREEE (reference sequence). V lost 3 bases and J lost 1, with 13 bases in between. This CDR3 has 15 residues. CDR3 nucleotides: TGTGCCAGCAGCTCCTGGGGTGAAGGGAACACTGAAGCTTTCTTT. It yields the protein CASSSWGEGNTEAFF.

The J gene is TRBJ1-4, the V gene TRBV19; weak D call: TRBD1 (6 bases). The CDR3 has 16 residues. Germline V gene sequence: CDR1 LNHDA, CDR2 SQIVND (reference sequence). V lost 0 bases to trimming and J lost 7 bases, with 15 bases between them. The DNA for the CDR3 is TGTGCCAGTAGTATAGATTTCCGGGGACATTCTGAAAAACTGTTTTTT. It codes for CASSIDFRGHSEKLFF.

V and J are TRBV7-2 and TRBJ2-4, with 8 positions matching TRBD2. This CDR3 contains 16 residues. The J segment lost 6 bases and the V segment lost 8 bases, leaving 15 bases of the junction unmatched. CDR1 SGHTA and CDR2 FQGNSA come from the germline V gene. The CDR3, as DNA: TGTGCCAGCCGTCGAAGCGGGAGTGAGTGGAGAAACATTCAGTACTTC. The encoded protein is CASRRSGSEWRNIQYF.

The gene calls are TRBV6-1 and TRBJ2-7; 10 nucleotides align to TRBD1. The CDR3 is made up of 15 amino acids. V dropped 5 bases and J dropped 2; count of bases not matched to a gene: 6. The germline gives CDR1 MNHNS, CDR2 SASEGT. This chain's CDR3 is CASSSGTGVPYEQYF. The CDR3 DNA sequence: TGTGCCAGCAGTTCCGGGACAGGGGTCCCCTACGAGCAGTACTTC.

This chain joins TRBV10-3 and TRBJ1-5; D possibly corresponds to TRBD1 (5 bases). Per the germline V gene, CDR1 is ENHRY and CDR2 is SYGVKD. Trimming left V 11 bases short and J 7 bases short, with 18 bases between. The CDR3 has 13 amino acids. The CDR3 DNA follows: TGTGCCGTCGGGGCGGGACGGGGCCAGCCCCAGCATTTT. It yields the protein CAVGAGRGQPQHF.

This sequence joins TRBV20-1 and TRBJ1-2; no firm D call. V lost 2 bases to trimming and J lost 2 bases, with 3 bases between them. The germline CDR1 and CDR2 sequences are DFQATT and SNEGSKA (reference sequence). The CDR3 totals 11 residues. The CDR3 DNA reads TGCAGTGCTAGAAAGAACTATGGCTACACCTTC. It translates to CSARKNYGYTF.

The chain employs TRBV5-1 and TRBJ2-7; D ambiguous. Per the germline V gene, CDR1 is SGHRS and CDR2 is YFSETQ. V gave up 2 bases and J gave up 5 bases, with 8 bases separating them. The CDR3 sequence is 12 residues long. The CDR3 DNA follows: TGCGCCAGCAGCTTCCTTGGGGACGAGCAGTACTTC. Translating gives CASSFLGDEQYF.

The chain links TRBV9 to TRBJ1-5, with 7 bases fitting TRBD1. Looked up from germline, CDR1 is SGDLS and CDR2 is YYNGEE. This CDR3 has 16 residues. J lost 2 bases, V lost 0 bases, and 5 bases had no gene match. The CDR3 DNA is TGTGCCAGCAGCGTAGGACAGGGTTCAGGCAATCAGCCCCAGCATTTT. Translated: CASSVGQGSGNQPQHF.

This clone was picked up one time. This chain links TRBV6-5 with TRBJ1-2; D is undetermined. V was pared by 6 bases and J by 2 bases, with 10 bases between. Germline loops: CDR1 MNHEY, CDR2 SVGAGI. The length of the CDR3 is 13 residues. CDR3 protein: CASSPLRNYGYTF. Written as DNA, the CDR3 is TGTGCCAGCAGCCCCTTGAGGAACTATGGCTACACCTTC.

The gene calls are TRBV11-2 and TRBJ1-1; tentatively, D is TRBD1 (5 bases). V lost 4 bases and J 1 base, leaving 10 bases between the germline ends. Germline-derived CDR1 and CDR2 are SGHAT and FQNNGV. The CDR3 length is 14 residues. The CDR3, as DNA: TGTGCCAGCAGCTCTACGGGGGGGAACACTGAAGCTTTCTTT. Translation: CASSSTGGNTEAFF.

The V call is TRBV28, the J call TRBJ2-3, with 13 positions matching TRBD2. V was pared by 5 bases and J by 5 bases, with 7 bases of the junction left unmatched. The CDR3 consists of 16 residues. Germline V CDR1 and CDR2: MDHEN, SYDVKM. The CDR3 sequence is CASSLGTSGILDTQYF. CDR3 sequence (DNA): TGTGCCAGCAGTCTCGGGACTAGCGGGATTCTAGATACGCAGTATTTT.

V is TRBV14 and J is TRBJ2-1, with D tentatively TRBD1 or TRBD2 (5 bases each). V was cut by 3 bases and J by 9 bases, with 18 bases left in between. The germline V gene encodes CDR1 SGHDN and CDR2 FVKESK. The CDR3 contains 15 residues. The CDR3 sequence is CASSHRDPPGSEQFF. CDR3 coding DNA: TGTGCCAGCAGCCACCGGGACCCTCCAGGGAGTGAGCAGTTCTTC. Using reference TRBV14 and TRBJ2-1 for the parts outside the CDR3, the full variable domain is EAGVTQFPSHSVIEKGQTVTLRCDPISGHDNLYWYRRVMGKEIKFLLHFVKESKQDESGMPNNRFLAERTGGTYSTLKVQPAELEDSGVYFCASSHRDPPGSEQFFGPGTRLTVL.

This chain uses TRBV7-9 with TRBJ1-1; D not resolved. CDR1 is SEHNR and CDR2 is FQNEAQ in the germline V gene (reference sequence). The V gene lost 5 bases and the J gene lost 1 base, with 8 bases spanning the gap. This CDR3 spans 13 amino acids. For the CDR3, the DNA is TGTGCCAGCAGCCCACATCCGAACACTGAAGCTTTCTTT. Protein product: CASSPHPNTEAFF.

The chain links TRBV13 to TRBJ1-4; 8 nucleotides align to TRBD1. The CDR3 extends over 15 amino acids. Trimming removed 2 bases from V and 7 bases from J; junction bases left unmatched: 6. CDR1 and CDR2 (germline): PRHDT, FYEKMQ (reference sequence). CDR3 sequence reads: CASSLTAGGGEKLFF. The CDR3 region has the DNA TGTGCCAGCAGCTTAACCGCAGGGGGCGGTGAAAAACTGTTTTTT.

The J gene is TRBJ1-2, the V gene TRBV20-1; a weak D match, TRBD1 (6 bases). The CDR3 totals 10 residues. Trimming shortened V by 3 bases and J by 13 bases, and 12 bases separated the two germline ends. The germline V gene has CDR1 DFQATT and CDR2 SNEGSKA (reference sequence). CDR3 sequence: CSASPGTSTF. CDR3 in DNA: TGCAGTGCTAGCCCCGGGACATCCACCTTC.

Details on this clone: The same CDR3 can be traced to other DNA sequences in this sample. This chain connects TRBV5-8 to TRBJ2-6, with D possibly called TRBD1 or TRBD2 (5 bases each). The ends were cut back, 0 bases at V and 0 bases at J, with 7 bases in the middle. CDR1 and CDR2 from the germline V gene are SGHTS and YDEGEE. This CDR3 comprises 16 residues. In nucleotides, the CDR3 is TGTGCCAGCAGCTTGGGGGGGTTCTCTGGGGCCAACGTCCTGACTTTC. This gives the protein CASSLGGFSGANVLTF.

In DNA form, the CDR3 reads TGTGCCTGGACCTTAGAGGGGGGAGGCAGGTACGGCTACACCTTC. Translation: CAWTLEGGGRYGYTF. The gene calls are TRBV30 and TRBJ1-2, with D tentatively TRBD1 (6 bases). Trimming pared 4 bases from V and 8 bases from J, leaving 23 bases between. The CDR3 covers 15 residues. The V gene's germline CDR1 is GTSNPN and CDR2 SVGIG (reference sequence).

The chain recombines TRBV9 with TRBJ1-3, with 8 bases aligning to TRBD1. CDR1 is SGDLS and CDR2 is YYNGEE in the germline V gene. V dropped 0 bases and J dropped 11; count of bases not matched to a gene: 7. The CDR3 has 14 residues. CDR3 loop: CASSVDRGGTAIYF. In nucleotides, the CDR3 is TGTGCCAGCAGCGTAGACAGGGGGGGGACAGCCATATATTTT.

The J gene is TRBJ1-2, the V gene TRBV29-1; no firm D call. This CDR3 has 13 amino acids. V was trimmed by 4 bases and J by 8 bases, leaving 17 bases between them. Germline CDR1 is SQVTM and CDR2 is ANQGSEA. CDR3 sequence reads: CSVARGREGGYTF. Written as DNA, the CDR3 is TGCAGCGTTGCGCGGGGTAGAGAAGGAGGCTACACCTTC.

V usage is TRBV7-9 and J usage is TRBJ1-5; D uncertain. Trimming left V 5 bases short and J 8 bases short, with 13 bases between. CDR3 length: 13 residues. Germline V gene data show CDR1 as SEHNR and CDR2 as FQNEAQ (reference sequence). CDR3 amino acids: CASSPLTGKPQHF. In nucleotides, the CDR3 is TGTGCCAGCAGCCCTCTCACCGGTAAGCCCCAGCATTTT. Variable domain in full (rest from reference TRBV7-9 and TRBJ1-5): DTGVSQNPRHKITKRGQNVTFRCDPISEHNRLYWYRQTLGQGPEFLTYFQNEAQLEKSRLLSDRFSAERPKGSFSTLEIQRTEQGDSAMYLCASSPLTGKPQHFGDGTRLSIL.

This clone was seen a single time. This sequence joins TRBV25-1 and TRBJ2-7; D unclear. V was cut by 3 bases and J by 4 bases, with 4 bases left in between. The CDR3 extends over 11 amino acids. Germline CDR1 MGHDK, CDR2 SYGVNS. CDR3 in DNA: TGTGCCAGCAGTGATTTATACGAGCAGTACTTC. Its translation is CASSDLYEQYF.